One sample yielded the 21 T cell receptor beta chains listed below, sequenced in a study of T cell repertoires in cytomegalovirus infection. The antigens these receptors bind are not known. TCRdb reanalysed the reads using MiXCR and keeps one entry per CDR3 protein. The data hold about 270,000 distinct CDR3 sequences, with 22% observed a single time. The sequencing here drew on cultured PBMCs, taken from culture after CMV antigen stimulation. The receptors were sampled from a human donor in good health (CMV status not recorded). Some clones in this sample may be carry-over from other donors' samples.

The table lists this clonotype with many counts. V gene TRBV7-2 combines with J gene TRBJ2-3; the D gene is possibly TRBD2 (6 bases). The CDR3 loop spans 13 amino acids. Germline V CDR1 and CDR2: SGHTA, FQGNSA. The ends were cut back, 5 bases at V and 2 bases at J, with 8 bases in the middle. The DNA for the CDR3 is TGTGCCAGCAGCATGGACTACACAGATACGCAGTATTTT. Translating gives CASSMDYTDTQYF.

This clonotype was seen at least ten times. The chain recombines TRBV7-2 with TRBJ2-1, with TRBD2 identical over 8 bases. V gave up 4 bases and J gave up 7 bases; unmatched junction bases: 0. Germline-derived CDR1 and CDR2 are SGHTA and FQGNSA. The CDR3 covers 12 residues. The CDR3 DNA follows: TGTGCCAGCAGCTCTAGCGGGAATGAGCAGTTCTTC. Its translation: CASSSSGNEQFF.

This clonotype was seen at least ten times. The chain links TRBV6-2 or TRBV6-3 to TRBJ2-7; 9 bases fit TRBD1. V dropped 0 bases and J dropped 3; count of bases not matched to a gene: 0. The CDR3 spans 14 residues. The V gene's germline CDR1 is MNHEY and CDR2 SVGEGT. Here the CDR3 DNA reads TGTGCCAGCAGTTACTCGACAGGGGGCTACGAGCAGTACGTC. Translation gives CASSYSTGGYEQYV.

This chain joins TRBV9 and TRBJ2-3; D possibly corresponds to TRBD2 (6 bases). The CDR3 totals 17 residues. Trimming removed 0 bases from V and 0 bases from J, with 14 bases in between. CDR1 and CDR2 (germline): SGDLS, YYNGEE. CDR3 sequence (DNA): TGTGCCAGCAGCGTAGTGGGAGGACTTACAAGCACAGATACGCAGTATTTT. Residues: CASSVVGGLTSTDTQYF. Based on the CDR3 plus reference TRBV9 and TRBJ2-3, the full variable domain is DSGVTQTPKHLITATGQRVTLRCSPRSGDLSVYWYQQSLDQGLQFLIQYYNGEERAKGNILERFSAQQFPDLHSELNLSSLELGDSALYFCASSVVGGLTSTDTQYFGPGTRLTVL.

This clonotype was observed a few times. The chain couples TRBV7-2 to TRBJ2-5, with 7 bases fitting TRBD2. Germline CDR1 and CDR2: SGHTA and FQGNSA. V trimming: 2 bases; J trimming: 6 bases; junction bases outside the gene matches: 12. The CDR3 is made up of 16 amino acids. CDR3 sequence: CASSLPERDLRKTQYF. Here the CDR3 DNA reads TGTGCCAGCAGCTTACCAGAGCGGGATTTACGGAAGACCCAGTACTTC.

This rearrangement joins TRBV5-8 to TRBJ2-3; D is uncertain. There are 16 residues in the CDR3. V shed 0 bases and J shed 6 bases, with 17 bases lying between them. The germline V gene encodes CDR1 SGHTS and CDR2 YDEGEE. CDR3 region: CASSLVPQAARDTQYF. The CDR3 region has the DNA TGTGCCAGCAGCTTGGTGCCCCAGGCGGCTCGGGATACGCAGTATTTT.

The V call is TRBV6-6, the J call TRBJ2-1, with TRBD2 identical over 8 bases. Germline V gene sequence: CDR1 MNHNY, CDR2 SVGAGI (reference sequence). Trimming cost V 2 bases and J 8 bases; bases outside gene matches: 8. CDR3 length: 15 amino acids. The CDR3 sequence is CASSYRSGSMDEQFF. The CDR3 DNA reads as TGTGCCAGCAGTTACCGGAGCGGGAGTATGGATGAGCAGTTCTTC.

This chain links TRBV6-2 or TRBV6-3 with TRBJ2-7; D is perhaps TRBD1 (6 bases). Germline values: CDR1 MNHEY, CDR2 SVGEGT. The V end lost 7 bases, the J end lost 3 bases, and 19 bases lay between the germline ends. The CDR3 runs 15 residues. CDR3 amino acids: CASNPRHRVNYEQYF. For the CDR3, the DNA is TGTGCCAGCAACCCCCGTCACAGGGTGAACTACGAGCAGTACTTC.

The rearrangement joins TRBV20-1 to TRBJ2-1, with 7 bases that match TRBD2. The V gene end was trimmed by 6 bases and the J gene end by 7 bases; junction bases not matched to a gene: 21. This CDR3 has 17 amino acids. In germline, CDR1 is DFQATT, CDR2 SNEGSKA (reference sequence). The CDR3 protein is CSALTPSRTRLSNEQFF. The DNA for the CDR3 is TGCAGTGCCCTAACCCCATCCCGGACTAGGTTAAGTAATGAGCAGTTCTTC.

This clonotype was counted between two and nine times. The chain combines TRBV9 with TRBJ1-1, with 7 bases lining up with TRBD1. The CDR3 spans 16 residues. CDR1 SGDLS and CDR2 YYNGEE come from the germline V gene. V dropped 0 bases and J dropped 0; count of bases not matched to a gene: 5. The CDR3, as DNA: TGTGCCAGCAGCGTAGCCCAAGGGGGCATGAACACTGAAGCTTTCTTT. Translated, it gives CASSVAQGGMNTEAFF.

This clonotype was found a few times. The CDR3 coding sequence is TGTGCCAGCAGGGCCAACTATGGCTACACCTTC. This gives the protein CASRANYGYTF. The chain uses TRBV6-2 or TRBV6-3 and TRBJ1-2; D is unclear. V was clipped by 6 bases and J by 2 bases, with 4 bases between them. CDR1 and CDR2 (germline): MNHEY, SVGEGT. The CDR3 sequence is 11 residues long.

This clonotype was seen ten or more times. The CDR3 loop reads CASSSPRGAGTEAFF. The CDR3 DNA is TGTGCCAGCAGTTCCCCGAGGGGGGCCGGGACTGAAGCTTTCTTT. The chain couples TRBV6-5 to TRBJ1-1; a weak D match, TRBD1 (6 bases). The CDR3 runs 15 residues. The germline gives CDR1 MNHEY, CDR2 SVGAGI. The V end was cut by 4 bases, the J end by 5 bases, with 17 bases between.

This chain uses TRBV20-1 with TRBJ2-5; weak D call: TRBD1 (5 bases). Trimming left V 5 bases short and J 5 bases short, with 12 bases between. There are 12 residues in the CDR3. Per germline, CDR1 DFQATT and CDR2 SNEGSKA (reference sequence). The chain's CDR3 is CSADRGGETQYF. The CDR3 DNA is TGCAGTGCTGATAGGGGTGGGGAGACCCAGTACTTC.

This clonotype was recorded at least ten times. The chain links TRBV7-2 to TRBJ1-5; maybe TRBD1 (5 bases). The V end lost 6 bases, the J end lost 0 bases, and 9 bases lay between the germline ends. The CDR3 extends over 14 amino acids. Per the germline V gene, CDR1 is SGHTA and CDR2 is FQGNSA. CDR3 sequence: CASSITGSNQPQHF. The CDR3 DNA sequence: TGTGCCAGCAGTATCACAGGTAGCAATCAGCCCCAGCATTTT.

This clonotype was seen only once. Mismatch with germline at one junction end may stem from a read error. CDR3 DNA: TGCGCCAGCAGCCAAGTGTCAGGGAGGGAGAGCAGTCAGCCCCAGCATTTT. Its protein product is CASSQVSGRESSQPQHF. The chain employs TRBV4-1 and TRBJ1-5; D possibly corresponds to TRBD1 (5 bases). Germline V CDR1 and CDR2: MGHRA, YSYEKL. The CDR3 extends over 17 amino acids.

This chain joins TRBV6-8 and TRBJ1-1, with 10 positions matching TRBD1. This CDR3 region has 15 residues. The germline gives CDR1 MNHGY, CDR2 SAAAGT. Unmatched junction bases numbered 5, after V lost 2 bases and J lost 5 bases. CDR3 sequence: CASSYTGQGVTEAFF. CDR3 in DNA: TGTGCCAGCAGTTACACCGGACAGGGGGTAACTGAAGCTTTCTTT.

The table lists this clonotype with many counts. The gene calls are TRBV12-3 or TRBV12-4 and TRBJ1-1; D is unresolved. CDR3 size: 13 residues. Trimming took off 7 bases at V and 0 bases at J, with 9 bases between the two ends. CDR3 sequence reads: CASTRTVNTEAFF. The CDR3 DNA reads TGTGCCAGCACTCGGACGGTGAACACTGAAGCTTTCTTT.

This clonotype was counted at least ten times. The chain recombines TRBV7-2 with TRBJ1-6; possibly TRBD1 for D (6 bases). Trimming took off 5 bases at V and 7 bases at J, with 15 bases between the two ends. This CDR3 has 15 amino acids. Germline lookup yields CDR1 SGHTA and CDR2 FQGNSA. The CDR3 loop reads CASSDTGWGNSPLHF. CDR3 in DNA: TGTGCCAGCAGCGATACAGGGTGGGGAAATTCACCCCTCCACTTT.

Regarding this clonotype: A much larger clone lies a single base off, so this may be a read error. This chain uses TRBV7-2 with TRBJ2-3; no definite D call. The germline gives CDR1 SGHTA, CDR2 FQGNSA. Deletions cut 5 bases from V and 3 bases from J, with 12 bases between. The CDR3 loop spans 14 amino acids. This chain's CDR3 is CASSPGIVTDTQYF. In DNA form, the CDR3 reads TGTGCCAGCAGCCCAGGAATAGTTACAGATACGCAGTATTTT.

By share, this clonotype counts as medium-sized. The chain combines TRBV12-3 or TRBV12-4 with TRBJ1-1; no reliable D call. This CDR3 is 13 amino acids long. V gave up 6 bases and J gave up 4 bases, with 12 bases separating them. CDR3 protein: CASSPEVGTEAFF. Written as DNA, the CDR3 is TGTGCCAGCAGCCCCGAGGTAGGCACTGAAGCTTTCTTT.

This clonotype occurred a few times. This chain connects TRBV7-9 to TRBJ2-5; D call uncertain. Trimming pared 7 bases from V and 1 base from J, leaving 4 bases between. This CDR3 has 11 residues. The germline gives CDR1 SEHNR, CDR2 FQNEAQ (reference sequence). Here the CDR3 reads CASTRQETQYF. The CDR3 DNA is TGTGCCAGCACCCGCCAAGAGACCCAGTACTTC.